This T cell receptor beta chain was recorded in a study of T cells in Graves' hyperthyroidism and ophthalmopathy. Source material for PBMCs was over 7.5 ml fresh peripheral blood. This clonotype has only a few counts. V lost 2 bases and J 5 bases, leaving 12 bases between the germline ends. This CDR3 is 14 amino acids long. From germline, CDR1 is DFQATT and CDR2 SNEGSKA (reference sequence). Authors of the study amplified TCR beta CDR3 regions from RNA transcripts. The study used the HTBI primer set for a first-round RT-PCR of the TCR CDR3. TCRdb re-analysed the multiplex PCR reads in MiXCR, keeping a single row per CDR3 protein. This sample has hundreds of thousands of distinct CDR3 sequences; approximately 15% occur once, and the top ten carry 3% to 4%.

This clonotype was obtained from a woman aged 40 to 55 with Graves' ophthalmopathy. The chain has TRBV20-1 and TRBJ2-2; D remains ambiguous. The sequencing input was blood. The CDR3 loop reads CSARPGLVTGELFF. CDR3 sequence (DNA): TGCAGTGCTAGACCGGGTTTAGTTACCGGGGAGCTGTTTTTT.